Included here is one TCR beta chain sequence, with context. Its antigen remains unknown. The data belong to a study of T cells in localized non-small cell lung cancer. The CDR3 is made up of 11 amino acids. Per the germline V gene, CDR1 is SGHKS and CDR2 is YYEKEE (reference sequence). Trimming shortened V by 2 bases and J by 3 bases, and 0 bases separated the two germline ends. Produced via immunoSEQ multiplex PCR; TCRdb's table is partial and in-frame only. The sample has 40,000 to 60,000 clones, around 86% seen once. Study observations and caveats: A median about 54 of the top 100 tumor clones appeared in adjacent lung. Heterogeneity cannot be ruled out, as sequencing used one tumor region only.

The gene calls are TRBV5-5 and TRBJ1-3, with no clear D. The receptor was derived from a man aged 35-69 years with stage III lung adenocarcinoma. Source: peripheral blood mononuclear cells, taken before any cancer treatment. The CDR3 DNA sequence: TGTGCCAGCAGCTTTGGAAACACCATATATTTT. Protein product: CASSFGNTIYF.